Reported below is one TCR beta chain. Its target is not known. At one end, the junction sequence differs from germline, possibly due to a read error. TCRdb re-derived calls from the PCR reads in MiXCR, one entry per CDR3 protein. Among more than 10,000 distinct CDR3 sequences listed, 50% to 55% were seen once. CDR1 is MNHNS, CDR2 SASEGT, per germline. There are 15 residues in the CDR3. This entry is derived from a study of esophageal squamous cell carcinoma under preoperative chemotherapy. Study-wide context: Both tumor-infiltrating lymphocytes and peripheral blood T cells had their TCR repertoires profiled. Points from the study as a whole: After treatment, tumor-infiltrating lymphocytes seemed to come partly from incoming peripheral T cells, not only local changes.

Noted time point: before preoperative PTX-NDP chemotherapy. The origin of this receptor is a human donor with esophageal squamous cell carcinoma. The donor label of this sample is uncertain. Sampling took place from a patient given preoperative chemotherapy. The chain combines TRBV6-1 with TRBJ2-3, with D possibly matching TRBD1 (6 bases). The chain's CDR3 is CASSEQQGRKDTQYF. DNA for the CDR3: TGTGCCAGCAGTGAACAACAGGGTCGCAAAGATACGCAGTATTTC.